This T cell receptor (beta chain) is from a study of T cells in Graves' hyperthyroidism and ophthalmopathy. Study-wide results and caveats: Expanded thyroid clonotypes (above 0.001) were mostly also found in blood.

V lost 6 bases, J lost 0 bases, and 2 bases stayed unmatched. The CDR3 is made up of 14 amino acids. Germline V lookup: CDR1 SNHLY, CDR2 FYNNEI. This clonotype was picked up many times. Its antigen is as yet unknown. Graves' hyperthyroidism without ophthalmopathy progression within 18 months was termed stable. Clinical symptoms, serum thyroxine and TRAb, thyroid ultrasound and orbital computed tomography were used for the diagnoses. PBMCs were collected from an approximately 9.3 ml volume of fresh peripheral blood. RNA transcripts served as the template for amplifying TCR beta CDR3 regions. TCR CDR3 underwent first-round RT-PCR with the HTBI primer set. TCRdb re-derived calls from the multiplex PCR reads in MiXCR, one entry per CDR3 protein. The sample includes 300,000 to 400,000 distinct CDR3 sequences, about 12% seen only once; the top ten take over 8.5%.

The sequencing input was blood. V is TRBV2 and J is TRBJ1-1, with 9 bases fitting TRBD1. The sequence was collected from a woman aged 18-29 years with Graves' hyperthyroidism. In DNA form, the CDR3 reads TGTGCCAGCAGCTGGACAGGGGTGAACACTGAAGCTTTCTTT. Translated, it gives CASSWTGVNTEAFF.